This TCR beta chain was identified during a study of T cells after yellow fever vaccination (dated by TCRdb to about 2019). For context, the study as a whole: The SMART-Seq v4 Ultra Low Input RNA kit was used to prepare libraries from fractions with low cell numbers. To track T-cell clones before and after primary and booster YFV17D yellow fever vaccination, bulk TCR alpha and beta repertoires were sequenced longitudinally. The cohort comprised two healthy male donors, one aged 18 to 30 and one aged 30 to 39 years. Bulk PBMC replicates and cell subsets were isolated from blood drawn at multiple timepoints before and after both primary and secondary immunization.

Overall results and qualifications from the work: A small share of clonotypes occurred in both CD4 and CD8 compartments, likely arising from convergent recombination. Because the study included only a couple of donors, the extent to which the findings can be generalized is limited. The secondary T-cell response was weaker than the primary response but faster, peaking on day 5 instead of day 15. After the booster, most clones that had expanded after primary vaccination were detected again (approximately 96% of CD4 and 88% of CD8), suggesting broad maintenance of memory. Computational filtering was needed because FACS-sorted repertoires could contain abundant contaminating clonotypes from the bulk population.

The sample's treatment or condition label, in plain terms: live attenuated yellow fever vaccine strain. At each blood-draw timepoint, two biological replicates of bulk PBMCs were obtained. A standard Ficoll-Paque protocol was used to isolate PBMCs from peripheral blood. TriZol was used to extract RNA from bulk PBMCs, from CD4 and CD8 fractions, and from dextramer-positive and dextramer-negative fractions. In the germline V gene (reference sequence), CDR1 corresponds to PRHDT and CDR2 to FYEKMQ. Trimming removed 4 bases from V and 1 base from J, leaving 13 bases between the germline ends. The CDR3 sequence holds 15 residues, the cysteine and phenylalanine included. The only DNA kept is the CDR3, 45 bases in frame from the first base. TCR cDNA was made using 5'RACE template switching, a step that added a universal primer site and unique molecular identifiers. Priming for cDNA synthesis came from both the TCR alpha and TCR beta constant segments. Libraries were amplified in two PCR steps, with sample barcodes and sequencing adapters added in the second step. Sequencing of libraries was performed on Illumina HiSeq 2500 (2x100 bp) or NovaSeq (2x150 bp). The paper's processing steps were these. MIGEC handled demultiplexing of reads and collapsing into UMI consensus sequences, while MiXCR performed V(D)J alignment. Vaccine-responding clonotypes were defined with edgeR using replicate PBMC samples, requiring FDR below 0.01 and a log2 fold change above 5 up to day 15. Bulk clonotypes were assigned CD4 or CD8 identity according to which sequenced CD4 or CD8 repertoire held them at higher abundance. TCRdb ran its own pipeline on the public reads, namely fastp trimming at Q25 and MiXCR clone calling, and kept in-frame beta chains. Rows are unified per CDR3 protein, each entry keeping the most common DNA and genes. The V and J calls come from TCRdb's annotation, not from the publication. This sample is represented by roughly 340,000 distinct CDR3 sequences; roughly 8.7% of them were singletons. Jointly, the top ten make up about a sixth of the sample.

This clonotype was detected only a few times. The target of this receptor is not known. Base qualities are missing; no much larger clone stands one base away. This chain is built from TRBV13 and TRBJ1-1, and possibly TRBD1, on 5 matching bases. Sequences were derived from PBMCs, sampled on the day of the first yellow fever vaccination. The sequence derives from a young man who received the YFV17D yellow fever vaccine. The DNA is TGTGCCAGCAGCTGGGGGTGGGGGGAGAACACTGAAGCTTTCTTT. Its protein reads: CASSWGWGENTEAFF. Beyond the CDR3, the reference TRBV13 and TRBJ1-1 genes provide the residues; the full variable domain reads: AAGVIQSPRHLIKEKRETATLKCYPIPRHDTVYWYQQGPGQDPQFLISFYEKMQSDKGSIPDRFSAQQFSDYHSELNMSSLELGDSALYFCASSWGWGENTEAFFGQGTRLTVV.